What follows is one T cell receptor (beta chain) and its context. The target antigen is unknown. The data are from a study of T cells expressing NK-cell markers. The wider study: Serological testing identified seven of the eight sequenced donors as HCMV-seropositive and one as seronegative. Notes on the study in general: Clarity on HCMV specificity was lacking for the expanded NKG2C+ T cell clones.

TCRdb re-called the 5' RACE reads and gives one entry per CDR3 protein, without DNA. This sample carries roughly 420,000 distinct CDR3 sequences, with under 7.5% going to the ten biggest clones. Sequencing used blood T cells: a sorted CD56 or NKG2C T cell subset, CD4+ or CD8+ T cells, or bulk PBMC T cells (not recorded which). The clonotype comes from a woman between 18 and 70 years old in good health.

The CDR3 spells CASSFAGGRETQYF. The V call is TRBV7-6, the J call TRBJ2-5; TCRdb lists TRBD1, though no DNA is available to test this call. This CDR3 is 14 amino acids long. Germline CDR1 reads SGHVS; CDR2 reads FNYEAQ.